The text below deals with one T cell receptor beta chain. V was clipped by 4 bases and J by 5 bases, with 5 bases between them. This CDR3 is 11 amino acids long. Germline V gives CDR1 LGHNT, CDR2 FRNRAP. The data originate from a study of blood T cell repertoires in COVID-19. The protocol was immunoSEQ multiplex PCR, while the TCRdb copy is restricted to in-frame clones and leaves out a portion. The data show about 60,000 clones, about 86% seen once. The sample taken for sequencing was peripheral blood. The chain employs TRBV12-5 and TRBJ1-1; no clear D gene. The sequence was obtained from a man aged 40-49 years with acute or convalescent COVID-19. The CDR3 DNA reads TGTGCTAGTGGTTCCGGTACTGAAGCTTTCTTT. This gives the protein CASGSGTEAFF.